This is a list of T cell receptor beta chains from one sample in a study of regulatory T cells in long-lasting Graves disease. One entry per CDR3 protein results from TCRdb running MiXCR on the multiplex PCR reads. Seen here are some 470,000 distinct CDR3 sequences, 20% to 25% observed once, and the top ten hold roughly 6.9%. Material: peripheral blood mononuclear cells (PBMCs), obtained when the disease was refractory, from a patient treated with antithyroid drugs. The receptors here all came from a female donor with Graves disease. Each CDR3 is given with its conserved first and last residue. The order of the fields is V gene, D gene, clone size, J gene, CDR3 protein, CDR3 DNA. D genes are given only for firm matches. Clone size, where shown, is once, few, many, or a class for clones that have expanded.

TRBV28	-	many	TRBJ2-5	CASSLGSPKETQYF	TGTGCCAGCAGTTTAGGTAGTCCGAAAGAGACCCAGTACTTC
TRBV11-2	-	many	TRBJ2-7	CASSLDVLSSYEQYF	TGTGCCAGCAGCTTAGATGTTCTAAGCTCCTACGAGCAGTACTTC
TRBV6-2/TRBV6-3	-	-	TRBJ2-7	CASSGQSTYEQYF	TGTGCCAGCAGCGGACAGAGCACCTACGAGCAGTACTTC
TRBV12-3/TRBV12-4	-	many	TRBJ1-6	CASRAHAASPLHF	TGTGCCAGCAGAGCGCATGCGGCTTCACCCCTCCACTTT
TRBV2	TRBD2	few	TRBJ2-4	CASHGTSGGDIQYF	TGTGCCAGCCATGGGACTAGCGGGGGAGACATTCAGTACTTC
TRBV20-1	-	many	TRBJ2-2	CSASGELNTGELFF	TGCAGTGCTAGCGGGGAGTTAAACACCGGGGAGCTGTTTTTT
TRBV29-1	-	-	TRBJ1-6	CSVRFEGFLHF	TGCAGCGTTCGATTTGAAGGGTTTCTCCACTTT
TRBV28	TRBD1	few	TRBJ1-5	CASSRYRDSLNRDNQPQHF	TGTGCCAGCAGCCGATATCGGGACAGCCTTAATCGGGACAATCAGCCCCAGCATTTT
TRBV7-9	-	few	TRBJ2-5	CASSQGQLYGETQYF	TGTGCCAGCAGCCAGGGACAACTCTACGGAGAGACCCAGTACTTC
TRBV14	-	-	TRBJ1-1	CASSQVKVGVWGLNTEAFF	TGTGCCAGCAGCCAAGTCAAGGTTGGGGTTTGGGGCTTGAACACTGAAGCTTTCTTT
TRBV5-5	-	-	TRBJ2-7	CASSLAVWGSYEQYF	TGTGCCAGCAGCTTGGCTGTCTGGGGGTCGTACGAGCAGTACTTC
TRBV28	TRBD1	many	TRBJ2-7	CASGIIPGQGGEQYF	TGTGCCAGCGGCATCATACCGGGACAGGGAGGCGAGCAGTACTTC
TRBV28	-	many	TRBJ2-7	CASSLYSHEQYF	TGTGCCAGCAGTTTATACTCCCACGAGCAGTACTTC
TRBV28	-	-	TRBJ2-3	CASSFDTQYF	TGTGCCAGCAGTTTTGATACGCAGTATTTT
TRBV29-1	TRBD2	-	TRBJ2-1	CSVDGLAGGIYNEQFF	TGCAGCGTTGACGGATTAGCGGGAGGGATCTACAATGAGCAGTTCTTC
TRBV24-1	-	many	TRBJ1-5	CATSEAGNNQPQHF	TGTGCCACCAGTGAAGCAGGGAACAATCAGCCCCAGCATTTT
TRBV19	-	few	TRBJ1-4	CASRDVEKLFF	TGTGCCAGTAGAGACGTGGAAAAACTGTTTTTT
TRBV4-1	-	-	TRBJ2-5	CASSQGRWGLRETQYF	TGCGCCAGCAGCCAAGGGAGGTGGGGGTTAAGGGAGACCCAGTACTTC
TRBV12-5	-	many	TRBJ1-4	CASGSWETNEKLFF	TGTGCTAGTGGTTCCTGGGAAACTAATGAAAAACTGTTTTTT
TRBV12-3/TRBV12-4	-	-	TRBJ2-3	CATKPGLSTDTQYF	TGTGCCACCAAACCGGGCCTGAGCACAGATACGCAGTATTTT
TRBV7-7	-	-	TRBJ2-2	CASSLRITGELFF	TGTGCTAGCAGCCTCAGGATAACCGGGGAGCTGTTTTTT
TRBV19	-	many	TRBJ1-2	CASSLARGPSTGYTF	TGTGCCAGTAGTCTCGCCCGAGGGCCGAGTACGGGCTACACCTTC
TRBV28	-	few	TRBJ2-2	CASSFLRDGELFF	TGTGCCAGCAGTTTTCTCCGTGATGGGGAGCTGTTTTTT
TRBV6-1	-	-	TRBJ2-2	CATFADWNTGELFF	TGTGCCACCTTCGCCGACTGGAACACCGGGGAGCTGTTTTTT
TRBV20-1	TRBD1	many	TRBJ1-5	CSAGTTGGLYQPQHF	TGCAGTGCTGGAACCACAGGGGGCCTCTATCAGCCCCAGCATTTT
TRBV6-1	-	many	TRBJ1-1	CASSSQAGSTEAFF	TGTGCCAGCAGCTCACAGGCTGGGAGCACTGAAGCTTTCTTT
TRBV12-3/TRBV12-4	-	many	TRBJ1-4	CASSWGRANEKLFF	TGTGCCAGCAGTTGGGGCAGGGCTAATGAAAAACTGTTTTTT
TRBV11-2	TRBD1	-	TRBJ2-3	CASSSITDRRTDTQYF	TGTGCCAGCAGCTCCATCACGGACAGGCGCACAGATACGCAGTATTTT
TRBV12-3/TRBV12-4	-	many	TRBJ1-2	CASSYGQSYGYTF	TGTGCCAGCAGCTATGGACAGTCCTATGGCTACACCTTC
TRBV10-1	-	-	TRBJ1-1	CASSERGGTEAFF	TGCGCCAGCAGTGAGCGGGGTGGCACTGAAGCTTTCTTT
TRBV3-1	-	-	TRBJ1-3	CASSQERMRISGNTIYF	TGTGCCAGCAGCCAAGAACGGATGAGAATCTCTGGAAACACCATATATTTT
TRBV24-1	-	many	TRBJ2-2	CATAPGQFTGELFF	TGTGCCACCGCCCCTGGACAGTTCACCGGGGAGCTGTTTTTT
TRBV19	-	few	TRBJ2-2	CASRPQSRTGELFF	TGTGCCAGTAGGCCCCAAAGTCGGACCGGGGAGCTGTTTTTT
TRBV10-3	-	few	TRBJ1-6	CAISELPTASNSPLHF	TGTGCCATCAGTGAGCTCCCGACGGCATCTAATTCACCCCTCCACTTT
TRBV3-1	-	-	TRBJ2-7	CASSQVRYPLGQYF	TGTGCCAGCAGCCAGGTTCGTTACCCGCTCGGGCAGTACTTC
TRBV7-2	-	few	TRBJ1-2	CASSLATDFYGYTF	TGTGCCAGCAGCTTAGCGACAGATTTCTATGGCTACACCTTC
TRBV6-1	-	-	TRBJ1-1	CASTIWGGMSTEAFF	TGTGCCAGCACGATCTGGGGGGGGATGAGCACTGAAGCTTTCTTT